Listed below are T cell receptor beta chains from one sample, sequenced in a study of metastatic and nonmetastatic thyroid tumors. With MiXCR, TCRdb reprocessed the PCR reads. This table holds tens of thousands of clones, 20% to 30% found once. Sample: blood. The receptors stem from a male donor with papillary thyroid cancer or a benign thyroid nodule (not recorded which). Some clones in this sample may be carry-over from other donors' samples. CDR3s include the opening cysteine and the closing phenylalanine or tryptophan.

V	CDR3
TRBV6-2/TRBV6-3	CASSRGKDGYTF
TRBV9	CASSVEQGNSPLHF
TRBV5-1	CASSHHGKGVNTEAFF
TRBV29-1	CSVDRGNTIYF
TRBV6-1	CASSVLAGAYEQYF
TRBV2	CDSGEDGPYEQYF
TRBV6-1	CASREGYEQYF
TRBV11-2	CASSPMTSGNNRELFF
TRBV5-8	CASSLRVHRNYGYTF
TRBV15	CATSRVTGDNEQFF
TRBV6-4	CASQGKAAYEQYF
TRBV6-2/TRBV6-3	CASQGDRTDTQYF
TRBV6-2/TRBV6-3	CASSYDQKNADRGRREAFF